The 21 T cell receptor beta chains given below trace back to one sample, sequenced in a study of blood T cell repertoires in COVID-19. The method was immunoSEQ multiplex PCR; TCRdb's version includes in-frame clones alone and lacks a portion of them. The repertoire holds around 280,000 clones, with around 87% as singletons. Sequenced material: PBMCs or T cells enriched from blood (not recorded which). All receptors derive from a woman between 18 and 29 years old with acute COVID-19.

This rearrangement joins TRBV18 to TRBJ2-2; D is unresolved. The CDR3 has 16 residues. CDR1 and CDR2 from the germline V gene are KGHSH and LQKENI. V gave up 0 bases and J gave up 3 bases, with 11 bases separating them. In DNA form, the CDR3 reads TGTGCCAGCTCACCACCGGGTTCTAGTTACACCGGGGAGCTGTTTTTT. Translating it yields CASSPPGSSYTGELFF.

The V call is TRBV19, the J call TRBJ1-3; no clear D gene. CDR3 size: 16 residues. From germline, CDR1 is LNHDA and CDR2 SQIVND (reference sequence). Trimming removed 7 bases at V and 0 bases at J, with 16 bases between. In DNA, the CDR3 is TGTGCCAGTAAGGACTTCAAGGACTTCTCTGGAAACACCATATATTTT. This translates into CASKDFKDFSGNTIYF.

The V gene is TRBV4-1, the J gene TRBJ2-7; maybe TRBD1 (6 bases). Germline loops: CDR1 MGHRA, CDR2 YSYEKL. The CDR3 runs 16 residues. V was cut by 3 bases and J by 7 bases, with 22 bases left in between. CDR3 coding DNA: TGCGCCAGCAGCCACTCCAGGGGCGGGCCCCCTGATGAGCAGTACTTC. Protein sequence: CASSHSRGGPPDEQYF.

The rearrangement uses TRBV7-9 and TRBJ2-1, with D maybe TRBD1 (6 bases). The V and J ends lost 2 bases and 11 bases respectively, with 22 bases between them. This CDR3 comprises 16 residues. Germline assignment: CDR1 SEHNR and CDR2 FQNEAQ (reference sequence). The DNA for the CDR3 is TGTGCCAGCAGCTTATTTCAATCGCTTTCCAGGGACAAGCAGTTCTTC. Amino acid sequence: CASSLFQSLSRDKQFF.

The chain employs TRBV7-6 and TRBJ2-3; 7 positions agree with TRBD2. Per germline, CDR1 SGHVS and CDR2 FNYEAQ. The CDR3 sequence is 15 residues long. With 1 base clipped from V and 4 bases from J, the junction kept 5 bases outside the gene matches. For the CDR3, the DNA is TGTGCCAGCAGCTTAGGTGGGAGGGCCCCAGATACGCAGTATTTT. Translating gives CASSLGGRAPDTQYF.

The chain carries TRBV7-3 and TRBJ2-2, with TRBD2 matching 9 bases. Germline CDR1 SGHTA, CDR2 FQGTGA. The CDR3 has 16 residues. V dropped 4 bases and J dropped 8; count of bases not matched to a gene: 11. The CDR3 region is CASSSLGGRASGELFF. CDR3 nucleotides: TGTGCCAGCAGCTCCCTTGGCGGGAGGGCCTCTGGGGAGCTGTTTTTT.

The J gene is TRBJ2-7, the V gene TRBV3-1 (or the pseudogene TRBV3-2); 10 nucleotides line up with TRBD1. After removal of 4 bases from V and 1 base from J, the junction contained 4 bases not matched to a gene. The CDR3 sequence is 15 residues long. The germline gives CDR1 LGHDT, CDR2 YNNKEL (reference sequence). Written as DNA, the CDR3 is TGTGCCAGCAGCCTGGGACAGGGGCCTTCCTACGAGCAGTACTTC. It is translated as CASSLGQGPSYEQYF.

This chain uses TRBV5-6 with TRBJ1-3, with 8 bases that match TRBD1. Trimming at V came to 5 bases and at J to 8 bases, leaving 6 bases not matched to a gene. Looked up from germline, CDR1 is SGHDT and CDR2 is YYEEEE. CDR3 length: 13 residues. The CDR3 sequence is CASRPQGADTIYF. DNA of the CDR3: TGTGCCAGCAGACCTCAGGGGGCTGACACCATATATTTT. The full variable domain, completed using reference TRBV5-6 and TRBJ1-3, is DAGVTQSPTHLIKTRGQQVTLRCSPKSGHDTVSWYQQALGQGPQFIFQYYEEEERQRGNFPDRFSGHQFPNYSSELNVNALLLGDSALYLCASRPQGADTIYFGEGSWLTVV.

This clone was counted only a few times. Other nucleotide sequences in the sample specify the same CDR3. The V gene is TRBV18, the J gene TRBJ2-5, with 7 positions matching TRBD1. J lost 3 bases, V lost 2 bases, and 0 bases had no gene match. Germline CDR1 and CDR2: KGHSH and LQKENI. This CDR3 contains 13 residues. DNA for the CDR3: TGTGCCAGCTCACCAGGGACAGAAGAGACCCAGTACTTC. As protein: CASSPGTEETQYF.

The J gene is TRBJ2-1, the V gene TRBV29-1; the match to TRBD1 covers 7 bases. The ends lost 4 bases at V and 7 bases at J; junction bases unmatched: 1. The CDR3 has 11 residues. Per the germline V gene, CDR1 is SQVTM and CDR2 is ANQGSEA. The CDR3 DNA reads as TGCAGCGTTGCCAGGGGGAATGAGCAGTTCTTC. Amino acids: CSVARGNEQFF.

The genes are TRBV28 and TRBJ1-2, with 7 positions matching TRBD1. The CDR3 covers 14 residues. CDR1 is MDHEN, CDR2 SYDVKM, per germline. The ends lost 7 bases at V and 8 bases at J; junction bases unmatched: 13. The CDR3 sequence is CASTSYEGALGYTF. For the CDR3, the DNA is TGTGCCAGCACCTCATACGAGGGGGCGCTGGGCTACACCTTC.

DNA for the CDR3: TGTGCCAGCTCCCCAAACAGGGGTCTCGGAGAAGCTTTCTTT. Its protein is CASSPNRGLGEAFF. J is TRBJ1-1 and V is TRBV6-5; TRBD1 aligns across 7 bases. The CDR3 runs to 14 residues. J lost 8 bases, V lost 8 bases, and 14 bases had no gene match. Germline assignment: CDR1 MNHEY and CDR2 SVGAGI.

V usage is TRBV20-1 and J usage is TRBJ2-3, with 8 bases identical to TRBD1. CDR3 length: 15 amino acids. V lost 4 bases, J lost 8 bases, and 14 bases stayed unmatched. From germline, CDR1 is DFQATT and CDR2 SNEGSKA (reference sequence). In DNA, the CDR3 is TGCAGTGCTAATGACAGGGGACGGAGCTCCTTTACGCAGTATTTT. The encoded protein is CSANDRGRSSFTQYF.

V and J are TRBV5-1 and TRBJ2-7, with D perhaps matching TRBD2 (5 bases). Trimming cost V 0 bases and J 3 bases, with 13 bases left between them. CDR3 length: 15 residues. Germline CDR1 and CDR2: SGHRS and YFSETQ. The DNA for the CDR3 is TGCGCCAGCAGCTTGGAGGCTACCGGGGACTACGAGCAGTACTTC. This codes for CASSLEATGDYEQYF.

A single count supports this clone. The rearrangement links TRBV5-4 to TRBJ1-1; TRBD1 might be the D (6 bases). The germline gives CDR1 SGHNT, CDR2 YYREEE (reference sequence). The V and J ends lost 4 bases and 6 bases respectively, with 19 bases between them. The CDR3 contains 15 residues. In nucleotides, the CDR3 is TGTGCCAGCAGCGCCCCCGGAACAGGGAGCCCTGAAGCTTTCTTT. Its protein product is CASSAPGTGSPEAFF.

This chain connects TRBV30 to TRBJ1-5, with 10 bases fitting TRBD1. The ends lost 0 bases at V and 9 bases at J; junction bases unmatched: 8. This CDR3 spans 15 amino acids. Germline CDR1 GTSNPN, CDR2 SVGIG (reference sequence). CDR3 nucleotide sequence: TGTGCCTGGAGTGTACAAGGACAGGGGGGACTGCCCCAGCATTTT. Amino acid sequence: CAWSVQGQGGLPQHF.

V and J are TRBV4-2 and TRBJ2-7; 9 bases align to TRBD2. The germline V gene has CDR1 LGHNA and CDR2 YNFKEQ. The CDR3 consists of 18 residues. V shed 1 base, J shed 1 base, and the junction held 11 bases outside the gene matches. In nucleotides, the CDR3 is TGTGCCAGCAGCCAAGGTTTCGGCGGGAGGGAGGGATCCTACGAGCAGTACTTC. This gives the protein CASSQGFGGREGSYEQYF.

The genes are TRBV27 and TRBJ1-1, with 9 bases identical to TRBD1. The CDR3 totals 17 residues. Germline V CDR1 and CDR2: MNHEY, SMNVEV (reference sequence). V gave up 5 bases and J gave up 2 bases; unmatched junction bases: 12. The CDR3 nucleotides read TGTGCCAGCAGTCACCTACGGACAGGGGCCCAAAACACTGAAGCTTTCTTT. It yields the protein CASSHLRTGAQNTEAFF.

The chain recombines TRBV7-9 with TRBJ2-5; 7 nucleotides align to TRBD1. The V gene end was trimmed by 5 bases and the J gene end by 7 bases; junction bases not matched to a gene: 10. Germline V gene sequence: CDR1 SEHNR, CDR2 FQNEAQ (reference sequence). This CDR3 has 14 amino acids. The chain's CDR3 is CASSQRQGIGTQYF. CDR3 bases: TGTGCCAGCAGCCAGCGACAGGGTATCGGGACCCAGTACTTC.

The chain joins TRBV7-9 to TRBJ2-3; TRBD2 aligns across 12 bases. The CDR3 is made up of 15 amino acids. Germline loops: CDR1 SEHNR, CDR2 FQNEAQ (reference sequence). The V and J ends lost 6 bases and 4 bases, in that order; junction bases with no gene match: 5. CDR3 in amino acids: CASRLTSGSSDTQYF. The CDR3 nucleotides read TGTGCCAGCAGACTGACTAGCGGGAGTTCAGATACGCAGTATTTT.

J is TRBJ2-7 and V is TRBV12-3 or TRBV12-4; D ambiguous. The CDR3 runs to 13 residues. V gave up 2 bases and J gave up 7 bases, with 12 bases separating them. Written as DNA, the CDR3 is TGTGCCAGCAGTTTATTGAGGCGAGAGGAGCAGTACTTC. It codes for CASSLLRREEQYF.